This T cell receptor (beta chain) stems from a study of shared clonotypes between healthy human individuals. Study observations and caveats: Across four donors, naive CD4 shared around 5%, naive CD8 more than 3%, memory CD4 about 2.5%, memory CD8 0.4% to 0.5%. Naive subsets generally had larger estimated richness than memory subsets. Tissues were not sampled, only blood, and their repertoires likely differ.

CDR3 length: 14 amino acids. The V segment lost 6 bases and the J segment 8 bases; nucleotides outside the gene matches: 7. The V gene's germline CDR1 is WNHNN and CDR2 SYGVQD (reference sequence). As to this clone: Its specificity is unknown.

Data came from immunoSEQ multiplex PCR; TCRdb stores just in-frame clones and leaves some out. Of some 2,000,000 clones detected, 85% to 95% appear once; the ten largest clones hold 0.13%. The source is a man aged 18 to 30 in good health. Sequences were obtained from naive CD4+ T cells sorted from blood. Noted subset: CD45RA+ positively selected. V is TRBV10-1 and J is TRBJ2-3, with 11 bases fitting TRBD1. CDR3 residues: CASRPGQGGGTQYF. The CDR3 DNA is TGCGCCAGCAGGCCGGGACAGGGGGGCGGTACGCAGTATTTT.